The 29 T cell receptor beta chains below all came from one sample that was sequenced in a study of beta chain features in type 1 diabetes. Sequenced material consisted of expressed TCRB transcripts (all of the isolated RNA was reverse transcribed). The data were produced by immunoSEQ multiplex PCR, yet TCRdb's version contains in-frame clones alone and is incomplete. Counted here are roughly 400,000 clones, around 14% occurring once; the ten biggest clones make up about 0.04%. Sequences were obtained from naive CD4+ T cells from blood. These receptors were obtained from a man aged 25-45 years in good health.

This clone was seen only a few times. This chain joins TRBV7-9 and TRBJ1-1; 7 bases are shared with TRBD1. J gave up 1 base and V 5 bases, and 7 bases lay outside the gene matches. CDR1 is SEHNR, CDR2 FQNEAQ, per germline (reference sequence). The CDR3 is made up of 15 amino acids. CDR3 region: CASSAGGTANTEAFF. Here the CDR3 DNA reads TGTGCCAGCAGCGCCGGCGGGACAGCGAACACTGAAGCTTTCTTT.

This clone came up a few times. The rearrangement uses TRBV7-2 and TRBJ2-4; D might be TRBD2 (5 bases). Between the trimmed V and J ends, which lost 1 base and 7 bases, there was a span of 8 bases. The germline CDR1 and CDR2 sequences are SGHTA and FQGNSA. The CDR3 has 13 amino acids. CDR3 amino acids: CASSLVRANIQYF. The CDR3 DNA reads TGTGCCAGCAGCTTAGTGAGGGCCAACATTCAGTACTTC.

There are a few counts of this clone. V gene TRBV5-6 combines with J gene TRBJ2-4; the match to TRBD2 covers 8 bases. Germline V gene data show CDR1 as SGHDT and CDR2 as YYEEEE. This CDR3 has 16 amino acids. Unmatched junction bases numbered 7, after V lost 4 bases and J lost 1 base. CDR3: CASSTPGLGAKNIQYF. CDR3 bases: TGTGCCAGCAGCACCCCGGGACTAGGGGCCAAAAACATTCAGTACTTC.

The DNA for the CDR3 is TGTGCCAGCAGCTGGGGGGGACTCGACAATGAGCAGTTCTTC. Encoded protein: CASSWGGLDNEQFF. The chain recombines TRBV7-2 with TRBJ2-1, with 7 nucleotides matching TRBD2. The length of the CDR3 is 14 residues. The trim removed 4 bases at V and 5 bases at J, leaving 5 bases unmatched. CDR1 SGHTA and CDR2 FQGNSA come from the germline V gene.

This clone was found a few times. The J gene is TRBJ1-2, the V gene TRBV30; TRBD1 might be the D (6 bases). V was pared by 0 bases and J by 4 bases, with 9 bases between. CDR1 GTSNPN and CDR2 SVGIG come from the germline V gene (reference sequence). The CDR3 runs 13 residues. The CDR3 bases are TGTGCCTGGAGTGTACAGGGCCCCTATGGCTACACCTTC. Translating gives CAWSVQGPYGYTF.

The J gene is TRBJ2-7, the V gene TRBV7-9; D remains unclear. Trimming left V 2 bases short and J 0 bases short, with 8 bases between. This CDR3 has 14 amino acids. Per the germline V gene, CDR1 is SEHNR and CDR2 is FQNEAQ (reference sequence). DNA for the CDR3: TGTGCCAGCAGCTTACTCATGAGCTCCTACGAGCAGTACTTC. Translating it yields CASSLLMSSYEQYF.

The chain combines TRBV7-2 with TRBJ2-7; D unresolved. Germline V gives CDR1 SGHTA, CDR2 FQGNSA. Trimming shortened V by 3 bases and J by 0 bases, and 3 bases separated the two germline ends. CDR3 length equals 12 residues. CDR3 amino acids: CASSFDSYEQYF. The CDR3 region has the DNA TGTGCCAGCAGCTTCGACTCCTACGAGCAGTACTTC.

The genes are TRBV5-4 and TRBJ1-2, with D uncertain. Germline-derived CDR1 and CDR2 are SGHNT and YYREEE (reference sequence). This CDR3 has 15 residues. V was cut by 4 bases and J by 0 bases, with 13 bases left in between. CDR3 sequence: CASSAQIGPNYGYTF. CDR3 DNA: TGTGCCAGCAGCGCCCAAATCGGACCTAACTATGGCTACACCTTC.

The rearrangement uses TRBV27 and TRBJ2-5; 14 nucleotides match TRBD2. After removal of 6 bases from V and 1 base from J, the junction contained 7 bases not matched to a gene. The germline CDR1 and CDR2 sequences are MNHEY and SMNVEV (reference sequence). The CDR3 loop spans 17 amino acids. Here the CDR3 reads CASRKNGLAGGQETQYF. The CDR3 DNA reads TGTGCCAGCAGAAAGAACGGACTAGCGGGGGGCCAAGAGACCCAGTACTTC.

The CDR3 DNA sequence: TGTGCCAGCAGCCAACCCACCGGGGAGCTGTTTTTT. Its translation: CASSQPTGELFF. The V call is TRBV4-2, the J call TRBJ2-2; D remains ambiguous. The V and J ends lost 2 bases and 4 bases respectively, with 2 bases between them. The CDR3 covers 12 residues. CDR1 and CDR2 (germline): LGHNA, YNFKEQ.

The chain employs TRBV2 and TRBJ2-1; perhaps TRBD2 as D (5 bases). This CDR3 contains 16 residues. Trimming took 4 bases from V and 6 from J, leaving 19 bases between them. Germline assignment: CDR1 SNHLY and CDR2 FYNNEI. The CDR3 DNA reads TGTGCCAGCAGTGTTGAAGACCTCGGGATCACCAATGAGCAGTTCTTC. This codes for CASSVEDLGITNEQFF.

The chain uses TRBV5-1 and TRBJ2-5; no reliable D call. In germline, CDR1 is SGHRS, CDR2 YFSETQ. The ends were cut back, 4 bases at V and 2 bases at J, with 12 bases in the middle. CDR3 size: 14 residues. The CDR3 loop is CASSGTGYQETQYF. The CDR3 DNA sequence: TGCGCCAGCAGCGGAACGGGCTATCAAGAGACCCAGTACTTC.

This clone was detected only a few times. The chain uses TRBV19 and TRBJ2-3; D call uncertain. Germline values: CDR1 LNHDA, CDR2 SQIVND (reference sequence). CDR3 length: 16 amino acids. V was pared by 8 bases and J by 0 bases, with 18 bases between. For the CDR3, the DNA is TGTGCCAGTCAGGCTGAATCACACCTTAGCACAGATACGCAGTATTTT. The encoded protein is CASQAESHLSTDTQYF.

Only a few counts were recorded for this clone. The rearrangement joins TRBV5-1 to TRBJ2-7; unclear D gene. Trimming removed 4 bases at V and 0 bases at J, with 11 bases between. Per germline, CDR1 SGHRS and CDR2 YFSETQ. The CDR3 runs 14 residues. The CDR3 region is CASSREISSYEQYF. As DNA, the CDR3 is TGCGCCAGCAGCCGAGAGATAAGCTCCTACGAGCAGTACTTC. Variable domain in full (rest from reference TRBV5-1 and TRBJ2-7): KAGVTQTPRYLIKTRGQQVTLSCSPISGHRSVSWYQQTPGQGLQFLFEYFSETQRNKGNFPGRFSGRQFSNSRSEMNVSTLELGDSALYLCASSREISSYEQYFGPGTRLTVT.

This clone came up a few times. V and J are TRBV4-1 and TRBJ2-1, with 7 positions matching TRBD1. Trimming cost V 4 bases and J 2 bases; bases outside gene matches: 8. This CDR3 is 16 amino acids long. CDR1 and CDR2 (germline): MGHRA, YSYEKL. CDR3 protein: CASSPMRQGTYNEQFF. CDR3 DNA: TGCGCCAGCAGCCCTATGAGACAGGGCACCTACAATGAGCAGTTCTTC.

In this sample, this clone turned up a few times. V is TRBV7-9 and J is TRBJ2-5; D unclear. Looked up from germline, CDR1 is SEHNR and CDR2 is FQNEAQ (reference sequence). V lost 0 bases and J 1 base, leaving 9 bases between the germline ends. The CDR3 is made up of 15 amino acids. The CDR3, as DNA: TGTGCCAGCAGCTTAGCAGTTGAGCGCCAAGAGACCCAGTACTTC. This gives the protein CASSLAVERQETQYF.

The table lists this clone with a few counts. The chain's CDR3 is CASSEFRLADEQYV. CDR3 nucleotide sequence: TGTGCCAGCAGTGAATTTAGGCTAGCTGACGAGCAGTACGTC. The rearrangement uses TRBV6-1 and TRBJ2-7; tentative D call: TRBD2 (5 bases). V shed 2 bases and J shed 5 bases, with 13 bases lying between them. The CDR3 runs 14 residues. Germline values: CDR1 MNHNS, CDR2 SASEGT.

The chain carries TRBV2 and TRBJ2-3, with D maybe TRBD1 (6 bases). Per the germline V gene, CDR1 is SNHLY and CDR2 is FYNNEI. CDR3 length: 14 residues. V was pared by 11 bases and J by 3 bases, with 18 bases between. The CDR3: CASGARERTDTQYF. The CDR3 DNA follows: TGTGCCTCAGGGGCTAGAGAAAGGACAGATACGCAGTATTTT.

In this sample, this clone turned up a few times. The V call is TRBV18, the J call TRBJ2-5; 10 bases map to TRBD2. After removal of 3 bases from V and 5 bases from J, the junction contained 3 bases not matched to a gene. The CDR3 is 14 amino acids. Germline CDR1 is KGHSH and CDR2 is LQKENI. The CDR3 DNA follows: TGTGCCAGCTCACCGAGCGGGGGGGCGGAGACCCAGTACTTC. Its protein is CASSPSGGAETQYF.

This clone has more than one count but fewer than ten. This chain uses TRBV2 with TRBJ2-1; 10 nucleotides match TRBD2. Germline V CDR1 and CDR2: SNHLY, FYNNEI. The CDR3 runs to 15 residues. V shed 6 bases and J 8 bases; nucleotides not matched to a gene: 10. CDR3 region: CASRDTSGASHEQFF. CDR3 coding DNA: TGTGCCAGCAGAGACACTAGCGGGGCCAGCCATGAGCAGTTCTTC.

The chain has TRBV5-1 and TRBJ1-1, with D tentatively TRBD1 (5 bases). Looked up from germline, CDR1 is SGHRS and CDR2 is YFSETQ. Trimming took 4 bases from V and 4 from J, leaving 8 bases between them. This CDR3 region has 12 residues. The CDR3 DNA follows: TGCGCCAGCAGCCAGGGTGTCACTGAAGCTTTCTTT. Translating gives CASSQGVTEAFF.

Only a few counts were recorded for this clone. CDR3 nucleotide sequence: TGTGCCAGCAGCTTGGAGAGGGCCTATAATTCACCCCTCCACTTT. It specifies CASSLERAYNSPLHF. The chain is built from TRBV5-6 and TRBJ1-6; D call uncertain. V lost 0 bases, J lost 2 bases, and 6 bases lay in between. CDR1 is SGHDT and CDR2 is YYEEEE in the germline V gene. The CDR3 is 15 amino acids. Full variable domain (remainder filled in from reference TRBV5-6 and TRBJ1-6): DAGVTQSPTHLIKTRGQQVTLRCSPKSGHDTVSWYQQALGQGPQFIFQYYEEEERQRGNFPDRFSGHQFPNYSSELNVNALLLGDSALYLCASSLERAYNSPLHFGNGTRLTVT.

The chain combines TRBV6-1 with TRBJ2-7, with D possibly being TRBD1 (6 bases). The germline CDR1 and CDR2 sequences are MNHNS and SASEGT. The V end lost 5 bases, the J end lost 1 base, and 9 bases lay between the germline ends. The CDR3 length is 13 residues. CDR3 nucleotides: TGTGCCAGCAGTTTAGGGACATCCTACGAGCAGTACTTC. This translates into CASSLGTSYEQYF.

This clone was observed a few times. V and J are TRBV4-2 and TRBJ2-1, with 13 positions matching TRBD2. The CDR3 is made up of 17 amino acids. In germline, CDR1 is LGHNA, CDR2 YNFKEQ. V dropped 0 bases and J dropped 7; count of bases not matched to a gene: 6. The DNA for the CDR3 is TGTGCCAGCAGCCAAGATTGGACTAGCGGGAGACGGAATGAGCAGTTCTTC. Its protein product is CASSQDWTSGRRNEQFF.

This clone was counted a few times. The chain couples TRBV19 to TRBJ1-1; 8 bases map to TRBD1. Germline CDR1 LNHDA, CDR2 SQIVND (reference sequence). This CDR3 comprises 14 residues. V lost 9 bases to trimming and J lost 4 bases; unmatched junction nucleotides: 10. CDR3 sequence: CASRPTGGSTEAFF. CDR3 nucleotide sequence: TGTGCCAGCAGACCTACAGGGGGTAGCACTGAAGCTTTCTTT.

This clone was seen a handful of times. V gene TRBV29-1 combines with J gene TRBJ2-7, with TRBD1 identical over 7 bases. The germline V gene has CDR1 SQVTM and CDR2 ANQGSEA. The CDR3 extends over 10 amino acids. The V and J ends lost 5 bases and 5 bases, in that order; junction bases with no gene match: 0. The CDR3 DNA sequence: TGCAGCGTTAGGGGGCACGAGCAGTACTTC. Its translation is CSVRGHEQYF.

This clone was counted only a few times. The genes are TRBV6-5 and TRBJ2-1; the D gene is possibly TRBD2 (6 bases). This CDR3 spans 15 amino acids. Germline lookup yields CDR1 MNHEY and CDR2 SVGAGI. The V and J ends lost 5 bases and 0 bases respectively, with 11 bases between them. Here the CDR3 DNA reads TGTGCCAGCAGTGGTGGGAGGAGCTCCTACAATGAGCAGTTCTTC. The encoded protein is CASSGGRSSYNEQFF.

This sequence joins TRBV5-4 and TRBJ1-2; D is possibly TRBD1 (5 bases). The CDR3 runs 14 residues. Trimming stripped 2 bases from V and 9 bases from J, with 17 bases between. Germline assignment: CDR1 SGHNT and CDR2 YYREEE (reference sequence). DNA for the CDR3: TGTGCCAGCAGCTTTGAGAGACAGCTTAGCCGCTACACCTTC. This encodes CASSFERQLSRYTF.

The V gene is TRBV7-2, the J gene TRBJ2-1, with D unresolved. This CDR3 comprises 13 residues. From germline, CDR1 is SGHTA and CDR2 FQGNSA. Trimming pared 8 bases from V and 7 bases from J, leaving 15 bases between. The chain's CDR3 is CASCQNLGNEQFF. As DNA, the CDR3 is TGTGCCAGCTGTCAAAACCTTGGGAATGAGCAGTTCTTC.